This entry lists 10 T cell receptor beta chains sequenced from one sample in a study of blood T cells in healthy people across ages. Next came a second PCR, run for about 7 to 12 cycles, which used a sample-barcoded 5' primer along with a J-beta primer mix. TCRdb fed the 5' RACE reads into MiXCR, producing one record per CDR3 protein. The sample holds over 950,000 distinct CDR3 sequences, about two fifths seen once. The sample was blood. These receptors were collected from a man aged 18 to 30 in good health.

This clonotype has just a few counts. The chain joins TRBV7-9 to TRBJ2-1, with TRBD2 identical over 12 bases. Trimming took 5 bases from V and 8 from J; bases not matched to a gene: 7. The CDR3 is made up of 15 amino acids. Per the germline V gene, CDR1 is SEHNR and CDR2 is FQNEAQ (reference sequence). DNA for the CDR3: TGTGCCAGCAGCCCCCGACTAGCGGGGGATGATGAGCAGTTCTTC. As protein: CASSPRLAGDDEQFF.

This clonotype was detected only a few times. V is TRBV7-9 and J is TRBJ2-3, with D unclear. V was pared by 8 bases and J by 1 base, with 13 bases between. The CDR3 has 14 amino acids. The germline CDR1 and CDR2 sequences are SEHNR and FQNEAQ (reference sequence). The CDR3 region is CASAQGYGTDTQYF. Written as DNA, the CDR3 is TGTGCCAGCGCTCAAGGATATGGCACAGATACGCAGTATTTT.

J is TRBJ1-1 and V is TRBV4-3, with 9 positions matching TRBD1. The CDR3 sequence is 15 residues long. V shed 3 bases and J 5 bases; nucleotides not matched to a gene: 7. Germline loops: CDR1 LGHNA, CDR2 YSLEER. The DNA of the CDR3 is TGCGCCAGCAGCCACTCACAGGGGGCAGGGACTGAAGCTTTCTTT. It yields the protein CASSHSQGAGTEAFF.

This clonotype was seen a few times. An end of the junction does not agree with germline; a read error may underlie this. The CDR3 protein is CASSPDSPTDTQYF. The CDR3 coding sequence is TGTGCTAGCAGCCCCGACAGCCCCACAGATACGCAGTATTTT. The V call is TRBV7-7, the J call TRBJ2-3; maybe TRBD1 (5 bases). CDR3 length equals 14 residues. The germline V gene has CDR1 SSHAT and CDR2 FNYEAQ (reference sequence).

V and J are TRBV4-3 and TRBJ1-2; 8 nucleotides match TRBD1. J was trimmed by 0 bases and V by 0 bases; bases with no gene match: 6. Germline CDR1 is LGHNA and CDR2 is YSLEER. This CDR3 contains 17 residues. CDR3 sequence: CASSQDPGGSANYGYTF. The CDR3 DNA follows: TGCGCCAGCAGCCAAGATCCAGGGGGCTCGGCTAACTATGGCTACACCTTC.

In this sample, this clonotype turned up many times. V and J are TRBV29-1 and TRBJ1-1; D remains ambiguous. CDR3 length: 14 residues. V lost 2 bases and J 6 bases, leaving 16 bases between the germline ends. The germline V gene has CDR1 SQVTM and CDR2 ANQGSEA. CDR3 bases: TGCAGCGTTGAATGGTGGGGAGGTGGAGCTGAAGCTTTCTTT. Amino acid sequence: CSVEWWGGGAEAFF. The whole variable domain, remainder taken from reference TRBV29-1 and TRBJ1-1, is SAVISQKPSRDICQRGTSLTIQCQVDSQVTMMFWYRQQPGQSLTLIATANQGSEATYESGFVIDKFPISRPNLTFSTLTVSNMSPEDSSIYLCSVEWWGGGAEAFFGQGTRLTVV.

The chain has TRBV6-5 and TRBJ2-1; either TRBD1 or TRBD2 may fit D (5 bases each). The V gene's germline CDR1 is MNHEY and CDR2 SVGAGI. The CDR3 extends over 13 amino acids. V gave up 8 bases and J gave up 2 bases, with 10 bases separating them. CDR3 sequence reads: CASRDRPYNEQFF. CDR3 nucleotide sequence: TGTGCCAGCCGGGACCGACCCTACAATGAGCAGTTCTTC.

The chain has TRBV28 and TRBJ2-3, with 7 bases aligning to TRBD1. V gave up 7 bases and J gave up 6 bases; unmatched junction bases: 31. CDR3 size: 21 residues. CDR1 and CDR2 from the germline V gene are MDHEN and SYDVKM. The CDR3 is CASNNQGPHLARGRLRDTQYF. The CDR3 DNA follows: TGTGCCAGCAATAATCAGGGCCCGCACCTCGCAAGGGGGCGGTTGAGGGATACGCAGTATTTT. Full variable domain (rest looked up from reference TRBV28 and TRBJ2-3): DVKVTQSSRYLVKRTGEKVFLECVQDMDHENMFWYRQDPGLGLRLIYFSYDVKMKEKGDIPEGYSVSREKKERFSLILESASTNQTSMYLCASNNQGPHLARGRLRDTQYFGPGTRLTVL.

CDR3 nucleotide sequence: TGTGCCAGCAAGATACAAAGCAACACTGAAGCTTTCTTT. The encoded protein is CASKIQSNTEAFF. The rearrangement links TRBV7-2 to TRBJ1-1, with D unresolved. Trimming cost V 7 bases and J 2 bases, with 11 bases left between them. The CDR3 is made up of 13 amino acids. Germline V gives CDR1 SGHTA, CDR2 FQGNSA. Looking up the rest from reference TRBV7-2 and TRBJ1-1 gives the full variable domain: GAGVSQSPSNKVTEKGKDVELRCDPISGHTALYWYRQSLGQGLEFLIYFQGNSAPDKSGLPSDRFSAERTGGSVSTLTIQRTQQEDSAVYLCASKIQSNTEAFFGQGTRLTVV.

This clonotype has more than one count but fewer than ten. The gene calls are TRBV6-5 and TRBJ2-1, with D possibly TRBD2 on 7 matching bases. Germline values: CDR1 MNHEY, CDR2 SVGAGI. V lost 0 bases, J lost 5 bases, and 14 bases lay in between. The CDR3 is 16 amino acids. The CDR3 DNA reads TGTGCCAGCAGTTACTCTGGGGGGGCGGGAGACAATGAGCAGTTCTTC. Amino acid sequence: CASSYSGGAGDNEQFF.